A single sample gave rise to the 11 T cell receptor beta chains below, sequenced in a study of T cells in women clearing cervical HPV infection. Method: immunoSEQ multiplex PCR; TCRdb's copy keeps in-frame clones and lacks some. The sample includes more than 25,000 clones. Sequenced sample: blood buffy coat. These receptors were obtained from a woman between 18 and 70 years old with a cervical HPV16 infection that either progressed to CIN3+ or cleared (not recorded which).

Comments on this clone: The read ends 3 residues early relative to the CDR3; the germline J gene fills the gap. The chain joins TRBV19 to TRBJ2-3; maybe TRBD1 (6 bases). V was cut by 5 bases and J by 0 bases, with 15 bases left in between. The CDR3 extends over 16 amino acids. From germline, CDR1 is LNHDA and CDR2 SQIVND (reference sequence). The CDR3 bases that were read are TGTGCCAGTAGTGCCCGTGGACAGACTAGCACAGATACG. Translated, it gives CASSARGQTSTDT. The CDR3 as a whole reads CASSARGQTSTDTQYF.

About this clone: The read is 3 residues too short to cover the CDR3 end, so that end is filled in from the germline J gene. V and J are TRBV5-1 and TRBJ1-6; D is unclear. The V gene lost 0 bases and the J gene lost 7 bases, with 14 bases spanning the gap. Germline V gene sequence: CDR1 SGHRS, CDR2 YFSETQ. The CDR3 totals 16 residues. CDR3 DNA (partial): TGCGCCAGCAGCTTGGTCCCCCTAGGAGGCAATTCACCC. Its translation: CASSLVPLGGNSP. The full CDR3 is CASSLVPLGGNSPLHF.

Points on this clone: The read comes to an end 3 residues before the CDR3 does, leaving the germline J gene to fill in the end. The chain joins TRBV19 to TRBJ1-2; perhaps TRBD1 as D (5 bases). The CDR3 contains 16 residues. From germline, CDR1 is LNHDA and CDR2 SQIVND (reference sequence). The CDR3: CASSYATSGASYDYTF. The part of the CDR3 DNA that was read is TGTGCCAGTAGTTACGCAACTAGCGGGGCATCCTACGAC.

CDR3: CASSSLGQGADIQYF. The DNA read from the CDR3 is TGTGCCAGCAGCTCACTGGGACAGGGGGCAGACATT. The gene calls are TRBV7-9 and TRBJ2-4; 12 positions agree with TRBD1. The read gets to within 3 residues of the CDR3 end, and the germline J gene fills in the rest. Losses at the gene ends were 4 bases for V and 8 bases for J; bases not matched to a gene: 6. The germline V gene has CDR1 SEHNR and CDR2 FQNEAQ (reference sequence). The CDR3 is 15 amino acids.

With regard to this clone: The CDR3 end is not reached by the read, which stops 3 residues before it; the germline J gene fills it in. The V call is TRBV2, the J call TRBJ1-5; 8 positions agree with TRBD1. The V and J ends lost 8 bases and 1 base, in that order; junction bases with no gene match: 7. From germline, CDR1 is SNHLY and CDR2 FYNNEI. The length of the CDR3 is 15 residues. The chain's CDR3 is CASSRTGRSNQPQHF. The sequenced CDR3 bases are TGTGCCAGCTCACGGACAGGGAGAAGCAATCAGCCC.

CDR3 loop: CSVEPGSYGYTF. CDR3 DNA, as far as it was read: TGCAGCGTTGAACCAGGGAGCTATGGC. The chain recombines TRBV29-1 with TRBJ1-2; possibly TRBD1 for D (5 bases). The read falls 3 residues short of the CDR3 end, and the missing part is taken from the germline J gene. The germline gives CDR1 SQVTM, CDR2 ANQGSEA. The CDR3 loop spans 12 amino acids. V dropped 2 bases and J dropped 4 bases, with 8 bases sitting between them.

A word on this clone: From the germline J gene comes the end of the CDR3, since the read stops 3 residues before it. The chain employs TRBV7-2 and TRBJ1-2, with unresolved D. The CDR3 spans 15 residues. V lost 5 bases, J lost 3 bases, and 16 bases lay in between. Per germline, CDR1 SGHTA and CDR2 FQGNSA. The CDR3 reads CASSAPGWMHYGYTF. The DNA read from the CDR3 is TGTGCCAGCAGCGCCCCGGGGTGGATGCACTATGGC.

With regard to this clone: The read terminates 3 residues before the CDR3 end, so the remaining end is supplied by the germline J gene. The chain combines TRBV24-1 with TRBJ2-7, with D possibly matching TRBD1 (6 bases). CDR3 length equals 13 residues. Trimming left V 7 bases short and J 1 base short, with 10 bases between. Germline assignment: CDR1 KGHDR and CDR2 SFDVKD. The CDR3 bases that were read are TGTGCCACCAGCCCAGGGGATTCCTACGAG. It translates to CATSPGDSYE. The full CDR3 sequence reads CATSPGDSYEQYF.

The CDR3 protein is CASSDRGDYEAFF. The part of the CDR3 DNA that was read is TGTGCCAGTAGTGACAGGGGAGACTACGAG. This chain links TRBV19 with TRBJ1-1; 8 bases are a match to TRBD1. The read comes to an end 3 residues before the CDR3 does, leaving the germline J gene to fill in the end. The CDR3 is 13 amino acids. Germline V gene data show CDR1 as LNHDA and CDR2 as SQIVND (reference sequence). Variable domain in full (rest from reference TRBV19 and TRBJ1-1): DGGITQSPKYLFRKEGQNVTLSCEQNLNHDAMYWYRQDPGQGLRLIYYSQIVNDFQKGDIAEGYSVSREKKESFPLTVTSAQKNPTAFYLCASSDRGDYEAFFGQGTRLTVV.

Turning to this clone: With the read ending 3 residues before the CDR3 end, the germline J gene is used to fill in that end. The V call is TRBV7-2, the J call TRBJ1-2; D not certain. Trimming shortened V by 7 bases and J by 6 bases, and 9 bases separated the two germline ends. This CDR3 has 11 amino acids. The germline V gene has CDR1 SGHTA and CDR2 FQGNSA. CDR3 region: CASTYGDGYTF. The DNA read from the CDR3 is TGTGCCAGCACCTACGGGGATGGC.

Details on this clone: From the germline J gene comes the end of the CDR3, since the read stops 3 residues before it. This chain links TRBV14 with TRBJ2-3, with D perhaps TRBD2 (6 bases). V dropped 4 bases and J dropped 4 bases, with 15 bases sitting between them. Germline V gene data show CDR1 as SGHDN and CDR2 as FVKESK. This CDR3 is built from 15 residues. The CDR3 region is CASSPLSGHADTQYF. The sequenced part of the CDR3 DNA is TGTGCCAGCAGCCCCCTTAGCGGTCACGCAGATACG. Variable domain in full (rest from reference TRBV14 and TRBJ2-3): EAGVTQFPSHSVIEKGQTVTLRCDPISGHDNLYWYRRVMGKEIKFLLHFVKESKQDESGMPNNRFLAERTGGTYSTLKVQPAELEDSGVYFCASSPLSGHADTQYFGPGTRLTVL.